What follows are 13 T cell receptor beta chains derived from one specimen sequenced in a study of graft-versus-host responses after intestinal transplantation. Sequencing was performed with immunoSEQ multiplex PCR; in TCRdb, only in-frame clones are kept and a portion is missing. This sample carries some 90,000 clones, roughly 80% of them seen once, and the ten largest clones take around 0.86%. Their cognate antigens are unknown. The source material was unstimulated CD4+ T cells sorted from spleen or lymph node cells, sampled before intestinal transplant. The receptors were gathered from a human donor who received an intestinal transplant.

The chain combines TRBV28 with TRBJ2-3, with 10 bases identical to TRBD2. The CDR3 runs to 16 residues. The V and J ends lost 6 bases and 4 bases, in that order; junction bases with no gene match: 10. Germline CDR1 is MDHEN and CDR2 is SYDVKM. The CDR3 region is CASRPRPSGSPDTQYF. DNA of the CDR3: TGTGCCAGCAGGCCCCGCCCTAGCGGGAGCCCAGATACGCAGTATTTT.

The J gene is TRBJ1-5, the V gene TRBV4-1, with 7 bases lining up with TRBD1. The ends lost 5 bases at V and 3 bases at J; junction bases unmatched: 4. The CDR3 runs to 14 residues. Germline CDR1 is MGHRA and CDR2 is YSYEKL. This CDR3 reads CASSTTGANQPQHF. The CDR3 bases are TGCGCCAGCAGCACCACAGGGGCCAATCAGCCCCAGCATTTT.

This chain joins TRBV11-2 and TRBJ1-2; D is undetermined. The V gene's germline CDR1 is SGHAT and CDR2 FQNNGV. This CDR3 is 11 amino acids long. The ends were cut back, 4 bases at V and 5 bases at J, with 5 bases in the middle. The CDR3 loop reads CASSSVYGYTF. The CDR3 nucleotides are TGTGCCAGCAGCTCGGTGTATGGCTACACCTTC.

This clone has more than one count but fewer than ten. The chain carries TRBV5-1 and TRBJ2-7; 7 positions agree with TRBD1. Germline V gives CDR1 SGHRS, CDR2 YFSETQ. Trimming removed 0 bases from V and 3 bases from J; junction bases left unmatched: 6. The CDR3 runs 15 residues. The CDR3 DNA follows: TGCGCCAGCAGCTTGGCGGGACAGATAGACTACGAGCAGTACTTC. It translates to CASSLAGQIDYEQYF.

This clone has just a few counts. The rearrangement uses TRBV4-1 and TRBJ1-2, with a possible D match to TRBD1 (5 bases). The germline V gene has CDR1 MGHRA and CDR2 YSYEKL. The CDR3 spans 14 residues. With 0 bases removed from V and 4 bases from J, the gap between germline ends came to 9 bases. The CDR3 protein is CASSQEARGYGYTF. CDR3 DNA sequence: TGCGCCAGCAGCCAAGAGGCAAGGGGCTATGGCTACACCTTC.

This clone was counted once. This sequence joins TRBV14 and TRBJ2-1, with 7 positions matching TRBD1. The CDR3 has 16 amino acids. V shed 1 base and J 3 bases; nucleotides not matched to a gene: 6. The germline CDR1 and CDR2 sequences are SGHDN and FVKESK. CDR3 residues: CASSQVWDRYYNEQFF. In DNA, the CDR3 is TGTGCCAGCAGCCAAGTGTGGGACAGATACTACAATGAGCAGTTCTTC.

V is TRBV28 and J is TRBJ1-1, with 9 bases that match TRBD1. V was pared by 4 bases and J by 4 bases, with 7 bases of the junction left unmatched. This CDR3 has 15 residues. Looked up from germline, CDR1 is MDHEN and CDR2 is SYDVKM. CDR3 in DNA: TGTGCCAGCAGTTCTTCCGGGACAGGGTTCACTGAAGCTTTCTTT. Translating it yields CASSSSGTGFTEAFF.

This chain uses TRBV7-9 with TRBJ1-6; tentative D call: TRBD1 (5 bases). Trimming removed 0 bases from V and 8 bases from J, with 20 bases in between. Germline-derived CDR1 and CDR2 are SEHNR and FQNEAQ (reference sequence). The CDR3 is made up of 18 amino acids. The CDR3 nucleotides read TGTGCCAGCAGCTTAGCTTCGGTCAGTGGAGAAGGGGATTCACCCCTCCACTTT. Its translation: CASSLASVSGEGDSPLHF.

DNA for the CDR3: TGTGCCAGCAGCCCGGGGGGGGGCGGGGGCTACACCTTC. This sequence encodes CASSPGGGGGYTF. The V gene is TRBV7-3, the J gene TRBJ1-2; TRBD1 might be the D (6 bases). The germline V gene has CDR1 SGHTA and CDR2 FQGTGA. V lost 5 bases and J lost 8, with 15 bases in between. This CDR3 spans 13 amino acids.

This clone was recorded once. V is TRBV7-2 and J is TRBJ2-1; a possible D gene is TRBD2 (6 bases). This CDR3 spans 14 amino acids. Trimming left V 2 bases short and J 9 bases short, with 14 bases between. CDR1 SGHTA and CDR2 FQGNSA come from the germline V gene. The CDR3: CASSLQREKVEQFF. CDR3 nucleotide sequence: TGTGCCAGCAGCTTACAACGGGAGAAGGTTGAGCAGTTCTTC.

The chain links TRBV4-1 to TRBJ1-6; tentative D call: TRBD1 (6 bases). Germline CDR1 and CDR2: MGHRA and YSYEKL. Trimming shortened V by 4 bases and J by 6 bases, and 7 bases separated the two germline ends. The CDR3 covers 13 residues. CDR3 protein: CASSRGGNSPLHF. CDR3 sequence (DNA): TGCGCCAGCAGCCGAGGGGGTAATTCACCCCTCCACTTT.

The chain carries TRBV18 and TRBJ2-7, with no clear D. The V end was cut by 2 bases, the J end by 1 base, with 6 bases between. Germline CDR1 is KGHSH and CDR2 is LQKENI. This CDR3 contains 13 residues. This CDR3 reads CASSPMSSYEQYF. CDR3 nucleotide sequence: TGTGCCAGCTCACCAATGAGTTCCTACGAGCAGTACTTC.

CDR3 in DNA: TGTGCCAGCAGACCTGCCACAGGGGGGTCCTACGAGCAGTACTTC. Residues: CASRPATGGSYEQYF. This chain links TRBV6-5 with TRBJ2-7; TRBD1 agrees at 8 bases. This CDR3 is 15 amino acids long. J lost 1 base, V lost 6 bases, and 8 bases had no gene match. Per the germline V gene, CDR1 is MNHEY and CDR2 is SVGAGI.